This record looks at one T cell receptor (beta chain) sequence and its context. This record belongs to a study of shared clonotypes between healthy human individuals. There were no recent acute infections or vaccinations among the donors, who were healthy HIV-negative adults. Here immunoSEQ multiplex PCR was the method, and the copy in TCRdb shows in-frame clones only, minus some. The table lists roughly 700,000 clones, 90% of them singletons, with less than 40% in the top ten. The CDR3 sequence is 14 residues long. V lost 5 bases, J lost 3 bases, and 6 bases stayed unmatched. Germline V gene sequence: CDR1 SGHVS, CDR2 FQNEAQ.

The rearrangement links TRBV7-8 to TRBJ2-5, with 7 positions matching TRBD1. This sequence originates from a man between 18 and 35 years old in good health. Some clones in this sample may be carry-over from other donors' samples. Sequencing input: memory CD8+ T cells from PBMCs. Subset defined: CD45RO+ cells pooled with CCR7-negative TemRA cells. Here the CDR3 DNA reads TGTGCCAGCAGCCTCTGGCAGGGGGAAGAGACCCAGTACTTC. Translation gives CASSLWQGEETQYF. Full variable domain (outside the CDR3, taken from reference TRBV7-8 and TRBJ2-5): GAGVSQSPRYKVAKRGQDVALRCDPISGHVSLFWYQQALGQGPEFLTYFQNEAQLDKSGLPSDRFFAERPEGSVSTLKIQRTQQEDSAVYLCASSLWQGEETQYFGPGTRLLVL.